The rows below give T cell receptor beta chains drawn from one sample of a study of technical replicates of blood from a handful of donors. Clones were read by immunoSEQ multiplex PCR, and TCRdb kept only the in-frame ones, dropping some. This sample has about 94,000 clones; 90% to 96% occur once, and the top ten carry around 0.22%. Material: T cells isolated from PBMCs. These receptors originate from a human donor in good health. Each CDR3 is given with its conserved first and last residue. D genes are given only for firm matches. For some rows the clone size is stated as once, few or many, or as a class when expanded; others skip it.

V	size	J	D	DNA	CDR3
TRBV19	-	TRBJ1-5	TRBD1	TGTGCCAGTAGTATTACAGGGGATCAGCCCCAGCATTTT	CASSITGDQPQHF
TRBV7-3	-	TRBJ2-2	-	TGTGCCAGCAGGCAAAACCCAGGGGACGGGGAGCTGTTTTTT	CASRQNPGDGELFF
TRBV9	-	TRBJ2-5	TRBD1	TGTGCCAGCAGCGTCGACAGGGGAGGAGAGACCCAGTACTTC	CASSVDRGGETQYF
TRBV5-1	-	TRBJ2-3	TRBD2	TGCGCCAGCAGCTCCACCCCCACTAGCGGAGATACGCAGTATTTT	CASSSTPTSGDTQYF
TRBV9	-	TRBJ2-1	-	TGTGCCAGCAGCGGCGGGACTCCCAATGAGCAGTTCTTC	CASSGGTPNEQFF
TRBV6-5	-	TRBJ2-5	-	TGTGCCACCGGGGGGCGGGGCGAGTACTTC	CATGGRGEYF
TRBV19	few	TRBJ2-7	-	TGTGCCAGTAGTGTTGACATATCCTACGAGCAGTACTTC	CASSVDISYEQYF
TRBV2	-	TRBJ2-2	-	TGTGCCAGCAGTGAGGGGGGGGCAGGCACCGGGGAGCTGTTTTTT	CASSEGGAGTGELFF
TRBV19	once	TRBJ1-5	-	TGTGCCAGTAGGAACGAGGGATCCAATCAGCCCCAGCATTTT	CASRNEGSNQPQHF
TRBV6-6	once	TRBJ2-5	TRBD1	TGTGCCAGCATACCCGGGACAGGGGAGGAGACCCAGTACTTC	CASIPGTGEETQYF
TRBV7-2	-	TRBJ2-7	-	TGTGCCAGCAGCTCACAGCCCAACTACGAGCAGTACTTC	CASSSQPNYEQYF
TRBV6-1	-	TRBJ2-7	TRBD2	TGTGCCAGCAGTGAAAGCGGGAGGTACATTTACGAGCAGTACTTC	CASSESGRYIYEQYF
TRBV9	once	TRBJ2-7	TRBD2	TGTGCCAGCAGCGTAGCTACTAGCGGGAACTACGAGCAGTACTTC	CASSVATSGNYEQYF
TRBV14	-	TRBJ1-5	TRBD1	TGTGCCAGCAGCCAAGAATTCGGGGACAGGGGGCATCAGCCCCAGCATTTT	CASSQEFGDRGHQPQHF
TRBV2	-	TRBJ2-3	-	TGTGCCAGCCTAATAGATACGCAGTATTTT	CASLIDTQYF
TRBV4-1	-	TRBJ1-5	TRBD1	TGCGCCAGCAGCCAACTCGTCCGGGACAGAAATCAGCCCCAGCATTTT	CASSQLVRDRNQPQHF
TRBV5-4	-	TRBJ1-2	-	TGTGCCAGCAACATGGGAGGGAGCTATGGCTACACCTTC	CASNMGGSYGYTF
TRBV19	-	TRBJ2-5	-	TGTGCCAGTAGTCCCTCGACTGGGGGCTTGAGTGAGACCCAGTACTTC	CASSPSTGGLSETQYF
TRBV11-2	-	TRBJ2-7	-	TGTGCCAGCAGCTTAGACAGGGGTCGAGGGGACGAGCAGTACTTC	CASSLDRGRGDEQYF
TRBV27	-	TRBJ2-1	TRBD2	TGTGCCAGCAGTTTTAGCGGGGGGTACAATGAGCAGTTCTTC	CASSFSGGYNEQFF
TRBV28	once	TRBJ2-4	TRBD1	TGTGCCAGCAGCGGTCGGGACAGGGTGAAGTACTTC	CASSGRDRVKYF
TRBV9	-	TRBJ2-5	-	TGTGCCAGCAGCCCCCAGGGCTACGAGACCCAGTACTTC	CASSPQGYETQYF
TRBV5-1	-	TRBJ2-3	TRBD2	TGCGCCAGCAGCTTCAAAGCGGGAGAAGATACGCAGTATTTT	CASSFKAGEDTQYF
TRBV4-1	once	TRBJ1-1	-	TGCGCCAGCAGCCAAGAAACGGGATCGTACACTGAAGCTTTCTTT	CASSQETGSYTEAFF
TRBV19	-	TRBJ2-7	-	TGTGCCAGTAGTGTCGGACAGTCAAGCTACGAGCAGTACTTC	CASSVGQSSYEQYF
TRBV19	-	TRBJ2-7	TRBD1	TGTGCCAGTACAGCGGGACAGGGTTACGAGCAGTACTTC	CASTAGQGYEQYF
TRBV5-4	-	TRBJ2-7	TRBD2	TGTGCCAGCAGCTTGGCCGAGCGGGGCTACGAGCAGTACTTC	CASSLAERGYEQYF
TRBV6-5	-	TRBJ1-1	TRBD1	TGTGCCAGCAGTTATTCGACAGGGGGAGGCACTGAAGCTTTCTTT	CASSYSTGGGTEAFF
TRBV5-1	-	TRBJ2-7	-	TGCGCCAGCTCCGAGGACGTCAAGACAGACGAGCAGTACTTC	CASSEDVKTDEQYF
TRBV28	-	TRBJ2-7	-	TGTGCCAGCAGCGGGGATAGAAGGTCCTACGAGCAGTACTTC	CASSGDRRSYEQYF
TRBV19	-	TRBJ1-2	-	TGTGCCAGTAGTAATGTCTCGGCGAGGCACGGCTACACCTTC	CASSNVSARHGYTF
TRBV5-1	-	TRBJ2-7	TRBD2	TGCGCCAGCAGCTTGGGACTAGCGGGATTAGTAAGCTACGAGCAGTACTTC	CASSLGLAGLVSYEQYF
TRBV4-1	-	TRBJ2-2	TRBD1	TGCGCCAGCAGCCAAGACCGCAGGGGGCTGGGGGGCACCGGGGAGCTGTTTTTT	CASSQDRRGLGGTGELFF
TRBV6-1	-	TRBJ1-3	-	TGTGCCAGCAGTGAGAAGGGGGTAATCGGTAACACCATATATTTT	CASSEKGVIGNTIYF
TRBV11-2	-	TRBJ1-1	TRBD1	TGTGCCAGCAGCCTAAGGGACAGGGGGACAGCTTTCTTT	CASSLRDRGTAFF
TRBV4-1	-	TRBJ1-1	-	TGCGCCAGCAGCCAAGCTCCGGCCCGTATTAGGACAGCCACTTACACTGAAGCTTTCTTT	CASSQAPARIRTATYTEAFF
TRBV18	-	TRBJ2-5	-	TGTGCCAGCTCACCATATACGGCAGGGCAAGAGACCCAGTACTTC	CASSPYTAGQETQYF
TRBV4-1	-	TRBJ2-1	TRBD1	TGCGCCAGCAGCCAAGCCGACGGACAGGGTTTTGGATCCAATGAGCAGTTCTTC	CASSQADGQGFGSNEQFF
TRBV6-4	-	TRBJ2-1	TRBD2	TGTGCCAGCAGTGACTCCGGGACTAGTAGGAATGAGCAGTTCTTC	CASSDSGTSRNEQFF
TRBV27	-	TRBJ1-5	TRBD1	TGTGCCAGCAGTTTTGGGACAGGCAATCAGCCCCAGCATTTT	CASSFGTGNQPQHF
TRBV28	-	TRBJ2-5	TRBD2	TGTGCCAGCAGAACAGGGACTAGCAGATCGGAGACCCAGTACTTC	CASRTGTSRSETQYF
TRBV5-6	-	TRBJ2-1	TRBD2	TGTGCCAGCAGCTTGGTTCCCACTAGCGTAACCTACAATGAGCAGTTCTTC	CASSLVPTSVTYNEQFF
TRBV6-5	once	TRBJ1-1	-	TGTGCCAGCAGTTACTCGAAATTTAGACAGAACACTGAAGCTTTCTTT	CASSYSKFRQNTEAFF
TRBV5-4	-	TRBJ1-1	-	TGTGCCAGCAGCTTGGCCAGGTCTTGGAACACTGAAGCTTTCTTT	CASSLARSWNTEAFF
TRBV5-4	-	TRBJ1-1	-	TGTGCCAGCAGCAGCCCCAAGACTGAAGCTTTCTTT	CASSSPKTEAFF
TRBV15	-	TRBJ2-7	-	TGTGCCACCAGCAGAGAACAGGGATGGGAGCAGTACTTC	CATSREQGWEQYF
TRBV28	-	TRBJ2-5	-	TGTGCCAGCAGTTTACGTCTAGCGATGGTTCGAGAGACCCAGTACTTC	CASSLRLAMVRETQYF
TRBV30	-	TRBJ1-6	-	TGTGCCTGGGGAGGGACCAATTCACCCCTCCACTTT	CAWGGTNSPLHF
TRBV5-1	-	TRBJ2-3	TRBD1	TGCGCCAGCAGCTTGACAGGGGCCGCAGATACGCAGTATTTT	CASSLTGAADTQYF
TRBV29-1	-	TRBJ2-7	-	TGCAGCGTTGTTCGGCCTAGATCAACGGGGAACGAGCAGTACTTC	CSVVRPRSTGNEQYF
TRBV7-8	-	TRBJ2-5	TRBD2	TGTGCCAGCACCGGCGGGGGGGAGGGAGAGACCCAGTACTTC	CASTGGGEGETQYF
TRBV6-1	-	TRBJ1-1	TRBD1	TGTGCCATGAGACAGGGGTCGAACACTGAAGCTTTCTTT	CAMRQGSNTEAFF
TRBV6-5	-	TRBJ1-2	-	TGTGCCAGCAGTTACTCTGACAGGTTGGCCTATGGCTACACCTTC	CASSYSDRLAYGYTF
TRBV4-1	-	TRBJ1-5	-	TGCGCCAGCAGCCAAGTTCTTCGAGGCAGGGGATATCAGCCCCAGCATTTT	CASSQVLRGRGYQPQHF
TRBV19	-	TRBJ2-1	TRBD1	TGTGCCAGTACTAGGACAGGGGGCGGCGGGGGACTGTACAATGAGCAGTTCTTC	CASTRTGGGGGLYNEQFF
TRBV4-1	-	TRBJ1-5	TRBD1	TGCGCCAGCAGCCTGACAGGGAATCAGCCCCAGCATTTT	CASSLTGNQPQHF
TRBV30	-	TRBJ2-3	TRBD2	TGTGCCTGGAGTGTACGGAGGACTAGCGGTTACACAGATACGCAGTATTTT	CAWSVRRTSGYTDTQYF